Each of the 5 T cell receptor beta chains below was sequenced from the same sample in a study of T cells in Graves' hyperthyroidism and ophthalmopathy (dated by TCRdb to between 2018 and 2021). The library relied on multiplex PCR. TCRdb records Illumina HiSeq 2000 as the sequencer. The TCR beta CDR3 regions were amplified from RNA transcripts. A first-round RT-PCR of the TCR CDR3 used the HTBI primer set with the Qiagen OneStep RT-PCR kit. TCRdb reworked the public reads: Q25 trimming with fastp, MiXCR clone assembly, productive beta chains retained. Each entry merges the rows of one CDR3 protein and shows their most common DNA and genes. The sample table contains about 640,000 distinct CDR3 sequences; only one count was recorded for 45% of them. Of the sample, roughly 7.2% falls within the top ten clones. The specimen was peripheral blood or thyroid tissue (not recorded which). Source of these receptors: an adult man with Graves' disease, either hyperthyroidism or ophthalmopathy (not recorded which).

The CDR3 protein is CASSITGPNQPQHF. The CDR3 region has the DNA TGTGCCAGTAGTATAACAGGGCCCAATCAGCCCCAGCATTTT. The chain employs TRBV19 and TRBJ1-5; D is possibly TRBD1 (6 bases). CDR1 LNHDA and CDR2 SQIVND come from the germline V gene (reference sequence). The CDR3 sequence is 14 residues long. The V end lost 2 bases, the J end lost 3 bases, and 8 bases lay between the germline ends.

This clonotype was counted a few times. The chain links TRBV19 to TRBJ2-2; D not resolved. CDR3 length: 14 amino acids. Germline-derived CDR1 and CDR2 are LNHDA and SQIVND (reference sequence). Trimming removed 1 base from V and 7 bases from J, with 10 bases in between. CDR3: CASSIGWENGELFF. CDR3 DNA: TGTGCCAGTAGTATAGGGTGGGAAAACGGGGAGCTGTTTTTT.

This chain links TRBV29-1 with TRBJ1-2; D is uncertain. Germline V gives CDR1 SQVTM, CDR2 ANQGSEA. V was trimmed by 2 bases and J by 5 bases, leaving 18 bases between them. CDR3 length equals 15 residues. The CDR3 sequence is CSVELSGQEWYGYTF. The DNA of the CDR3 is TGCAGCGTTGAATTGTCGGGTCAAGAGTGGTATGGCTACACCTTC.

Regarding this clonotype: A read error may account for a junction end that differs from germline. The CDR3 DNA is TGTGCCAGCAGTTGGGAAGGGGGGCTCTGGCAGCCCCAGCATTTT. It is translated as CASSWEGGLWQPQHF. The chain links TRBV10-3 to TRBJ1-5; a weak D match, TRBD1 (6 bases). The CDR3 has 15 amino acids. Germline CDR1 is ENHRY and CDR2 is SYGVKD.

This clonotype was recorded many times. V usage is TRBV7-9 and J usage is TRBJ1-2; 7 bases line up with TRBD1. V was clipped by 1 base and J by 4 bases; unmatched bases: 6. The CDR3 is made up of 15 amino acids. Germline CDR1 and CDR2: SEHNR and FQNEAQ (reference sequence). CDR3 nucleotide sequence: TGTGCCAGCAGCTTAGGAGGCAGGGGGTCCTATGGCTACACCTTC. Protein product: CASSLGGRGSYGYTF.